This T cell receptor (beta chain) was profiled in a study of cytotoxic CD8 clonotypes in ibrutinib-treated CLL. For the study at large: Across the patients, approximately 10 were relapsed/refractory, roughly 14 treatment-naive and 17 to 18 IGHV unmutated. Recorded responses included 24 partial and 2 complete; following median approximately six years, approximately 15 stayed remitted and roughly twelve progressed.

On this clone: The antigen is undetermined.

Points from the study as a whole: The clonality rise at ibrutinib response reflected private clonotype expansion.

TCRdb's table, derived via immunoSEQ multiplex PCR, lists solely in-frame clones and lacks some. The top ten clones hold 38% of a sample with about 76,000 clones, roughly 83% of them seen once. Specimen: PBMCs, collected after 24 months of ibrutinib treatment. The clonotype was recovered from a human donor with chronic lymphocytic leukemia.

CDR3 in amino acids: CASSVVPAGAYNEQFF. In DNA form, the CDR3 reads TGTGCCAGCAGCGTAGTCCCAGCGGGGGCCTACAATGAGCAGTTCTTC. This sequence joins TRBV9 and TRBJ2-1, with 8 bases matching TRBD2. Trimming removed 0 bases from V and 2 bases from J; junction bases left unmatched: 4. CDR3 length: 16 amino acids. Per germline, CDR1 SGDLS and CDR2 YYNGEE.